This T cell receptor beta chain was sequenced in a study of cytomegalovirus exposure and HLA in healthy donors. Study-level points and caveats: Earlier findings revealed that most TCR beta V segments proved productive either about 87% or about 30% of the time. Some highly shared sequence variants likely arose as a pipeline artifact. Across donors, sequencing depth was assumed by presence/absence analyses to be roughly uniform.

Of note for this clone: Its antigen remains unidentified. An end of the junction differs from the germline gene, which may be a read error.

The CDR3 length is 13 residues. Per the germline V gene, CDR1 is KGHSH and CDR2 is LQKENI. Vbeta (60) and Jbeta (13) primers were used in the PCR. Assay: immunoSEQ multiplex PCR; the TCRdb copy retains only in-frame clones and omits some. Altogether over 150,000 clones are present, around 79% being singletons, with the ten largest covering 2.1%. The sample taken for sequencing was PBMCs. This sequence originates from a middle-aged man in good health and CMV-seronegative. The genes are TRBV18 and TRBJ1-1; a possible D gene is TRBD1 (5 bases). The CDR3 DNA reads as TGTGCCAGCTCACCACAGGGGCGAGACAGTCACCTGTTT. Its translation: CASSPQGRDSHLF.